This T cell receptor beta chain was recovered during a study of tumor and adjacent non-tumor tissue in lung cancer. The length of the CDR3 is 12 residues. Per germline, CDR1 DFQATT and CDR2 SNEGSKA (reference sequence). A remark on this clonotype: Its antigen is still unknown. The junction shows a germline mismatch at one end, possibly a read error.

A modified ARM-PCR protocol with three rounds of nested PCR amplified TCRbeta. MiXCR, run by TCRdb on the multiplex PCR reads, gives a single entry per CDR3 protein. The sample includes some 200,000 distinct CDR3 sequences, over 55% seen only once; the top ten take around 25%. RNA was extracted from bulk tissue without any cell sorting. Newly diagnosed lung cancer patients had thoracic surgery in China, August–late 2014, without prior chemotherapy. Study-wide results and caveats: Compared with tumor, normal lung showed significantly lower TCR diversity. Tumor repertoires had a smaller top 100 clone share than normal lung.

This rearrangement joins TRBV20-1 to TRBJ1-5; the D gene is possibly TRBD1 (5 bases). The sample was lung tumor tissue. This TCR derives from a man between 60 and 75 years old with non-small cell lung cancer. The CDR3 coding sequence is TGCAGTGCTAGACGGCAGGGTCAGCCCCATCATTTT. Its protein product is CSARRQGQPHHF.